The 14 T cell receptor beta chains below were found in one sample sequenced in a study of cytomegalovirus exposure and HLA in healthy donors. The PCR was carried out with 60 Vbeta primers and 13 Jbeta primers. Measured with immunoSEQ multiplex PCR; TCRdb has only the in-frame clones, and not every one. The data show roughly 150,000 clones, approximately 80% seen once. Sequencing used PBMCs. The receptors come from a male donor in good health and CMV-seropositive.

This sequence joins TRBV28 and TRBJ2-6; perhaps TRBD2 as D (6 bases). The V end was cut by 8 bases, the J end by 2 bases, with 10 bases between. This CDR3 is 14 amino acids long. CDR1 is MDHEN, CDR2 SYDVKM, per germline. CDR3 amino acids: CASGTGAGANVLTF. The CDR3 DNA reads TGTGCCAGCGGGACTGGGGCTGGGGCCAACGTCCTGACTTTC.

The V call is TRBV29-1, the J call TRBJ2-2, with TRBD1 as a possible D gene (6 bases). The CDR3 sequence is 13 residues long. The V gene lost 6 bases and the J gene lost 4 bases, with 12 bases spanning the gap. The germline gives CDR1 SQVTM, CDR2 ANQGSEA. CDR3 sequence (DNA): TGCAGCGTGGAGCCAGGGGTCACCGGGGAGCTGTTTTTT. Protein sequence: CSVEPGVTGELFF.

This chain uses TRBV2 with TRBJ2-2, with TRBD2 matching over 8 bases. CDR1 is SNHLY, CDR2 FYNNEI, per germline. The CDR3 loop spans 13 amino acids. V lost 4 bases, J lost 6 bases, and 1 base stayed unmatched. CDR3 coding DNA: TGTGCCAGCAGTGGACTAGCGTCCGGGGAGCTGTTTTTT. Translation: CASSGLASGELFF.

This chain connects TRBV7-2 to TRBJ2-7; perhaps TRBD2 as D (6 bases). The germline CDR1 and CDR2 sequences are SGHTA and FQGNSA. Deletions cut 2 bases from V and 6 bases from J, with 11 bases between. This CDR3 has 13 residues. The CDR3 DNA follows: TGTGCCAGCAGCTTACTGGAGGGGAGCGAGCAGTACTTC. Its protein product is CASSLLEGSEQYF.

This chain links TRBV28 with TRBJ1-2; 9 bases agree with TRBD1. The CDR3 is 14 amino acids. The trim removed 6 bases at V and 3 bases at J, leaving 5 bases unmatched. CDR1 and CDR2 (germline): MDHEN, SYDVKM. The CDR3 coding sequence is TGTGCCAGCAGACCGGGACAGGGCGACTATGGCTACACCTTC. Its translation: CASRPGQGDYGYTF.

This chain connects TRBV6-5 to TRBJ2-7; D is unclear. V was cut by 0 bases and J by 0 bases, with 9 bases left in between. CDR3 size: 15 residues. In germline, CDR1 is MNHEY, CDR2 SVGAGI. As DNA, the CDR3 is TGTGCCAGCAGTTACTCGCCGTTTAGCTCCTACGAGCAGTACTTC. Residues: CASSYSPFSSYEQYF.

This rearrangement joins TRBV5-1 to TRBJ2-1, with no clear D. Germline values: CDR1 SGHRS, CDR2 YFSETQ. The CDR3 length is 14 residues. Trimming took off 4 bases at V and 2 bases at J, with 10 bases between the two ends. The CDR3 loop is CASSRDTAYNEQFF. CDR3 nucleotides: TGCGCCAGCAGCCGAGACACCGCCTACAATGAGCAGTTCTTC.

The J gene is TRBJ1-2, the V gene TRBV15; TRBD1 is a possible D gene (5 bases). The germline V and J ends were trimmed by 0 bases and 3 bases, with 8 bases remaining between them. Germline V gene sequence: CDR1 LNHNV, CDR2 YYDKDF (reference sequence). CDR3 size: 14 residues. The CDR3: CATSRDWTYYGYTF. CDR3 nucleotide sequence: TGTGCCACCAGCAGAGATTGGACATACTATGGCTACACCTTC.

The J gene is TRBJ2-6, the V gene TRBV4-1; 11 bases fit TRBD2. The J segment lost 4 bases and the V segment lost 0 bases, leaving 8 bases of the junction unmatched. The CDR3 covers 19 residues. The V gene's germline CDR1 is MGHRA and CDR2 YSYEKL. CDR3: CASSQDKGSGRAGANVLTF. The CDR3 DNA reads as TGCGCCAGCAGCCAAGACAAAGGTAGCGGGAGGGCGGGGGCCAACGTCCTGACTTTC.

The V call is TRBV18, the J call TRBJ1-4; unclear D gene. The CDR3 spans 15 residues. Trimming removed 4 bases at V and 4 bases at J, with 13 bases between. Germline V CDR1 and CDR2: KGHSH, LQKENI. The CDR3 DNA follows: TGTGCCAGCTCACTAGCCGGGTCGGATAATGAAAAACTGTTTTTT. Protein sequence: CASSLAGSDNEKLFF.

The V gene is TRBV15, the J gene TRBJ1-2, with 7 bases matching TRBD1. The CDR3 is 15 amino acids. Per the germline V gene, CDR1 is LNHNV and CDR2 is YYDKDF (reference sequence). The V segment lost 4 bases and the J segment 7 bases; nucleotides outside the gene matches: 12. This CDR3 is CATSIGGAFYPGYTF. DNA for the CDR3: TGTGCCACCAGCATAGGGGGCGCCTTCTATCCTGGCTACACCTTC.

The V call is TRBV6-6, the J call TRBJ1-1; D is unclear. The V end was cut by 0 bases, the J end by 1 base, with 9 bases between. This CDR3 comprises 15 residues. In germline, CDR1 is MNHNY, CDR2 SVGAGI (reference sequence). CDR3 bases: TGTGCCAGCAGTTACTCGATCCCCGGGAACACTGAAGCTTTCTTT. It encodes CASSYSIPGNTEAFF.

CDR3 region: CASSPRGDRINQPQHF. The CDR3 nucleotides are TGTGCCAGCAGCCCCCGAGGGGACAGGATCAATCAGCCCCAGCATTTT. This chain links TRBV9 with TRBJ1-5, with 8 bases that match TRBD1. The trim removed 4 bases at V and 3 bases at J, leaving 9 bases unmatched. This CDR3 is 16 amino acids long. Germline CDR1 reads SGDLS; CDR2 reads YYNGEE.

The V gene is TRBV5-4, the J gene TRBJ2-3; 12 bases match TRBD2. The germline gives CDR1 SGHNT, CDR2 YYREEE (reference sequence). V shed 1 base and J 6 bases; nucleotides not matched to a gene: 3. The CDR3 sequence is 15 residues long. CDR3 sequence reads: CASSLRTSGVDTQYF. The DNA for the CDR3 is TGTGCCAGCAGCTTGAGGACTAGCGGGGTCGATACGCAGTATTTT.